The clone carrying this T cell receptor (beta chain) was counted between two and nine times. Germline values: CDR1 SGHTA, CDR2 FQGNSA. This CDR3 is built from 16 residues. V lost 1 base to trimming and J lost 4 bases, with 13 bases between them. Each CDR3 protein gets one entry after TCRdb re-called the RT-PCR reads with MiXCR. The repertoire has around 700,000 distinct CDR3 sequences, 14% of them found once; the top ten carry 3.6%. The sequenced material came from memory CD4+ T cells from blood. The chain has TRBV7-2 and TRBJ2-2, with a possible D match to TRBD1 (5 bases). The TCR originated in a female donor in good health, serving as a healthy control. The CDR3 sequence is CASSLDITRATGELFF. As DNA, the CDR3 is TGTGCCAGCAGCTTAGATATTACCAGGGCCACCGGGGAGCTGTTTTTT. The full variable domain, in which reference TRBV7-2 and TRBJ2-2 provide the parts outside the CDR3, is GAGVSQSPSNKVTEKGKDVELRCDPISGHTALYWYRQSLGQGLEFLIYFQGNSAPDKSGLPSDRFSAERTGGSVSTLTIQRTQQEDSAVYLCASSLDITRATGELFFGEGSRLTVL.